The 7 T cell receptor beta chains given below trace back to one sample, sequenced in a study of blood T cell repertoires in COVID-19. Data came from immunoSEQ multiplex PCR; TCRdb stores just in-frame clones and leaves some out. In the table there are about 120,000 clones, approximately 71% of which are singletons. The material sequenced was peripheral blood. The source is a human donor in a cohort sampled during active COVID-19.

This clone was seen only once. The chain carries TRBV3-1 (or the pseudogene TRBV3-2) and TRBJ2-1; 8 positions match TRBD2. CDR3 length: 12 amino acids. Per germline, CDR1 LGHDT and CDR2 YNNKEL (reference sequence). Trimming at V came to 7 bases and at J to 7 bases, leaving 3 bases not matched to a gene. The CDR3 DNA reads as TGTGCCAGCAACCGGGGGGGTAATGAGCAGTTCTTC. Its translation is CASNRGGNEQFF.

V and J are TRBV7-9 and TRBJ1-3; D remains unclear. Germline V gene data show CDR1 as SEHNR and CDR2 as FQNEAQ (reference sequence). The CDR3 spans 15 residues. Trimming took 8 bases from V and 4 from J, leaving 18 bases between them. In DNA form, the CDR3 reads TGTGCCAGCGGCGGCCCGACTCTTACAGGAAACACCATATATTTT. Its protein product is CASGGPTLTGNTIYF.

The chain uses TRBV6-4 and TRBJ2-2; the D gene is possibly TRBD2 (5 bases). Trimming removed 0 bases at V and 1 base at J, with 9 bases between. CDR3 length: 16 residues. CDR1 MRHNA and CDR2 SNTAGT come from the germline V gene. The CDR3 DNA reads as TGTGCCAGCAGTGACTCGAGGGCAGTGAACACCGGGGAGCTGTTTTTT. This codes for CASSDSRAVNTGELFF.

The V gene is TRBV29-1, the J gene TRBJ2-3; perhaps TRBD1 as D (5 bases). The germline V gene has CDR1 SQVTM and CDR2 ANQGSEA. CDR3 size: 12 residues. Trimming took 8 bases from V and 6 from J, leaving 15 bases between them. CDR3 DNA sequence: TGCAGCTCCCCCAGCGCAGGGGATACGCAGTATTTT. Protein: CSSPSAGDTQYF.

The CDR3 region has the DNA TGTGCCAGCAGCGTTGGGGCAGGGGAAGACGAGCAGTACTTC. It specifies CASSVGAGEDEQYF. The chain combines TRBV5-4 with TRBJ2-7; possibly TRBD1 for D (6 bases). CDR1 and CDR2 from the germline V gene are SGHNT and YYREEE (reference sequence). Trimming stripped 4 bases from V and 5 bases from J, with 16 bases between. The CDR3 has 14 residues.

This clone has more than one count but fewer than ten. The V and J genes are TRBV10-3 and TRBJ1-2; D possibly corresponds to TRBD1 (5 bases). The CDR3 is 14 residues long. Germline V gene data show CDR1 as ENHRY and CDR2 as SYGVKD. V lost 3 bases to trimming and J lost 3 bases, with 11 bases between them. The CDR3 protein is CAISDQGGDYGYTF. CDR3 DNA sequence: TGTGCCATCAGTGACCAGGGAGGTGACTATGGCTACACCTTC.

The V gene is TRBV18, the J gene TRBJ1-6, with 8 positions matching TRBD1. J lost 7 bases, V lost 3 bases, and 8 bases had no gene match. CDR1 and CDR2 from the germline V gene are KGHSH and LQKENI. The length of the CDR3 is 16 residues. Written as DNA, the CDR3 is TGTGCCAGCTCACCCCTGACAGGGGATGTCAATTCACCCCTCCACTTT. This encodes CASSPLTGDVNSPLHF.